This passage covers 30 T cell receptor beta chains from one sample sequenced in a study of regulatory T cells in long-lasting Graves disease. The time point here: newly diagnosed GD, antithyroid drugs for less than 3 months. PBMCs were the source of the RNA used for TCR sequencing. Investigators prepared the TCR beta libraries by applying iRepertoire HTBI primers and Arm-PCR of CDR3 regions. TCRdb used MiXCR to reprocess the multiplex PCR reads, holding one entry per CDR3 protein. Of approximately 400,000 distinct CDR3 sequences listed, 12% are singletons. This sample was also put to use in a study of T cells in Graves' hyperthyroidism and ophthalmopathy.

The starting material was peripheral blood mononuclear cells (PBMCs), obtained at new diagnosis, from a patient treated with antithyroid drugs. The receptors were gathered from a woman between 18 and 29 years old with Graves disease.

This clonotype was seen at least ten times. CDR3 bases: TGTGCCAGCAGGGTAGGAGTTCACACTGAAGCTTTCTTT. Translation: CASRVGVHTEAFF. The chain couples TRBV6-1 to TRBJ1-1; D gene unclear. The CDR3 totals 13 residues. Germline lookup yields CDR1 MNHNS and CDR2 SASEGT. V lost 6 bases, J lost 3 bases, and 11 bases lay in between.

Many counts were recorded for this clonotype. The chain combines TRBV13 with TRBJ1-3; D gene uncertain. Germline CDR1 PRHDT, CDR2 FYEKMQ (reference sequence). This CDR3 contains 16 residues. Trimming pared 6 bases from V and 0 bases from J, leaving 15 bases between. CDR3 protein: CASSQRRLYSGNTIYF. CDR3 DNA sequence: TGTGCCAGCAGTCAACGACGACTATACTCTGGAAACACCATATATTTT.

CDR3 residues: CASRDGAIGYGYTF. CDR3 DNA: TGCGCCAGCAGGGATGGGGCTATAGGCTATGGCTACACCTTC. The genes are TRBV5-1 and TRBJ1-2, with D perhaps matching TRBD1 (5 bases). V lost 5 bases, J lost 4 bases, and 15 bases lay in between. In germline, CDR1 is SGHRS, CDR2 YFSETQ. CDR3 length: 14 amino acids. The full variable domain, with the rest looked up from reference TRBV5-1 and TRBJ1-2, is KAGVTQTPRYLIKTRGQQVTLSCSPISGHRSVSWYQQTPGQGLQFLFEYFSETQRNKGNFPGRFSGRQFSNSRSEMNVSTLELGDSALYLCASRDGAIGYGYTFGSGTRLTVV.

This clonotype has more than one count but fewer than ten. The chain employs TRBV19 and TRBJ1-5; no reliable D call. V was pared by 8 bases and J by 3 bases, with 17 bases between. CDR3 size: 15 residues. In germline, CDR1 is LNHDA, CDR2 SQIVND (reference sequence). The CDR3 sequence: CASADLRSSNQPQHF. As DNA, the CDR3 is TGTGCCAGTGCTGATCTCAGGAGCTCCAATCAGCCCCAGCATTTT.

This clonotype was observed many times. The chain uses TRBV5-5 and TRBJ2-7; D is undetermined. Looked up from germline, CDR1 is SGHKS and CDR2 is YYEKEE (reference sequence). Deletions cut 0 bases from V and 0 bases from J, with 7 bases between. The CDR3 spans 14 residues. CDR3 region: CASSLALASYEQYV. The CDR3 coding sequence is TGTGCCAGCAGCTTGGCACTGGCCTCCTACGAGCAGTACGTC.

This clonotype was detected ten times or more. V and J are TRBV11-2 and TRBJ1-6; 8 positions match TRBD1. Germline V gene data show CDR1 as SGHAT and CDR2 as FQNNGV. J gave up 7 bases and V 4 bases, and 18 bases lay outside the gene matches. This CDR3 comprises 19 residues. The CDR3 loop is CASSSPTSATGVWNSPLHF. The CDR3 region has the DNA TGTGCCAGCAGCTCCCCCACATCCGCGACAGGGGTTTGGAATTCACCCCTCCACTTT.

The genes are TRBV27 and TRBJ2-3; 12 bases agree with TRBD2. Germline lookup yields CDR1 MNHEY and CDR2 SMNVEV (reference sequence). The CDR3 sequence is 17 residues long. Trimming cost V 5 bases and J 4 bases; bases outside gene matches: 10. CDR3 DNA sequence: TGTGCCAGCAGTCCCAGACTAGCGGGAGTTAGCCCAGATACGCAGTATTTT. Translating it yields CASSPRLAGVSPDTQYF.

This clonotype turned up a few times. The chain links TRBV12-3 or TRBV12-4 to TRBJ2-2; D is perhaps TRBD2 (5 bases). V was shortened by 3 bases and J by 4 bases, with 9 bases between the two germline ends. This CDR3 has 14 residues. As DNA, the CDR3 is TGTGCCAGCAGTTTTAGGCGGGCCACCGGGGAGCTGTTTTTT. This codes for CASSFRRATGELFF.

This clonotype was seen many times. CDR3 bases: TGTGCCAGCAGCCCACTAAGGACAGGCCATTCACCCCTCCACTTT. Its protein is CASSPLRTGHSPLHF. This sequence joins TRBV28 and TRBJ1-6; 7 bases are a match to TRBD1. The CDR3 length is 15 residues. V shed 6 bases, J shed 8 bases, and the junction held 10 bases outside the gene matches. Germline assignment: CDR1 MDHEN and CDR2 SYDVKM. The full variable domain, its missing parts supplied by reference TRBV28 and TRBJ1-6, is DVKVTQSSRYLVKRTGEKVFLECVQDMDHENMFWYRQDPGLGLRLIYFSYDVKMKEKGDIPEGYSVSREKKERFSLILESASTNQTSMYLCASSPLRTGHSPLHFGNGTRLTVT.

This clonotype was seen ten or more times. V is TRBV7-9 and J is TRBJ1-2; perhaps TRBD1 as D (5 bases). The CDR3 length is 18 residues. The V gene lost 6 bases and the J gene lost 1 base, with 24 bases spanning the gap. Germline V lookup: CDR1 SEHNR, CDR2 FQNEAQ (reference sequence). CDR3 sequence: CASRSLRGRERGNYGYTF. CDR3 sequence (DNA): TGTGCCAGCAGGTCCCTTAGGGGTCGCGAACGGGGTAACTATGGCTACACCTTC.

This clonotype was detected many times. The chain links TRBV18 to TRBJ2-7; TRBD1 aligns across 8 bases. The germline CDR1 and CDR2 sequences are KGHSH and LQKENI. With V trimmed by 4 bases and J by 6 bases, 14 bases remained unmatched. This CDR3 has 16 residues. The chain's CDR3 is CASSLVGGTGTFEQYF. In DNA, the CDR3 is TGTGCCAGCTCACTGGTAGGAGGGACAGGAACCTTCGAGCAGTACTTC. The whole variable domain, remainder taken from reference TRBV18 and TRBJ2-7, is NAGVMQNPRHLVRRRGQEARLRCSPMKGHSHVYWYRQLPEEGLKFMVYLQKENIIDESGMPKERFSAEFPKEGPSILRIQQVVRGDSAAYFCASSLVGGTGTFEQYFGPGTRLTVT.

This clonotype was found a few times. CDR3: CASSWGGHGYTF. The CDR3 bases are TGTGCCAGCAGCTGGGGGGGGCATGGCTACACCTTC. V and J are TRBV7-2 and TRBJ1-2, with D perhaps TRBD1 (6 bases). Germline loops: CDR1 SGHTA, CDR2 FQGNSA. The CDR3 loop spans 12 amino acids. V was clipped by 4 bases and J by 6 bases, with 9 bases between them.

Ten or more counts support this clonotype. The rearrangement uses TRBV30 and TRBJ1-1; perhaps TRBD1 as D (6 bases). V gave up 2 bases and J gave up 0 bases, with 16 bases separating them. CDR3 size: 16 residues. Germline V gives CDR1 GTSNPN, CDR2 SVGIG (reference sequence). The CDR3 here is CAWSPSRGGMNTEAFF. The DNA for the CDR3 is TGTGCCTGGAGTCCGTCGAGGGGGGGCATGAACACTGAAGCTTTCTTT.

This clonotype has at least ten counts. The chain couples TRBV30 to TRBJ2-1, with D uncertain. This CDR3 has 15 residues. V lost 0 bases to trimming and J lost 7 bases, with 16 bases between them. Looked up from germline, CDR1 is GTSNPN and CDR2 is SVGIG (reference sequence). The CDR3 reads CAWSVQWGLVNEQFF. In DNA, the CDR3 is TGTGCCTGGAGTGTACAGTGGGGATTGGTGAATGAGCAGTTCTTC.

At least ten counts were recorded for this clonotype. The chain's CDR3 is CASSLVGLRGNEQFF. CDR3 DNA: TGTGCCAGCAGCTTAGTCGGGCTCAGGGGAAATGAGCAGTTCTTC. The V and J genes are TRBV7-9 and TRBJ2-1; a weak D match, TRBD1 (6 bases). This CDR3 spans 15 amino acids. The ends were cut back, 1 base at V and 7 bases at J, with 14 bases in the middle. Germline-derived CDR1 and CDR2 are SEHNR and FQNEAQ (reference sequence).

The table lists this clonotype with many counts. The CDR3 bases are TGTGCCAGCAGACAGGGTTCTTTGTATGGAAACACCATATATTTT. This sequence encodes CASRQGSLYGNTIYF. The V gene is TRBV12-3 or TRBV12-4, the J gene TRBJ1-3; perhaps TRBD1 as D (6 bases). Trimming pared 6 bases from V and 3 bases from J, leaving 15 bases between. CDR3 length: 15 residues.

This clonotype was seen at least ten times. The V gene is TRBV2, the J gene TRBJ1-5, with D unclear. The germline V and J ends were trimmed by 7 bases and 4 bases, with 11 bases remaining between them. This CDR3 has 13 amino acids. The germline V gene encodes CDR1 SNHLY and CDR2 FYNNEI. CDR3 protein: CASNWVVNQPQHF. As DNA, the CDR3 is TGTGCCAGCAACTGGGTTGTAAATCAGCCCCAGCATTTT. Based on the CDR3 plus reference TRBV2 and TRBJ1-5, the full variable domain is EPEVTQTPSHQVTQMGQEVILRCVPISNHLYFYWYRQILGQKVEFLVSFYNNEISEKSEIFDDQFSVERPDGSNFTLKIRSTKLEDSAMYFCASNWVVNQPQHFGDGTRLSIL.

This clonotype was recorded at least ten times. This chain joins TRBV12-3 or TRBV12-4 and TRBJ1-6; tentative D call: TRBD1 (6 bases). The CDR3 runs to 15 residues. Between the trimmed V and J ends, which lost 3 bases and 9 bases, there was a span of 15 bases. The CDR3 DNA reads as TGTGCCAGCAGTTTTCAGGGGATAATGAGTTCACCCCTCCACTTT. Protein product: CASSFQGIMSSPLHF.

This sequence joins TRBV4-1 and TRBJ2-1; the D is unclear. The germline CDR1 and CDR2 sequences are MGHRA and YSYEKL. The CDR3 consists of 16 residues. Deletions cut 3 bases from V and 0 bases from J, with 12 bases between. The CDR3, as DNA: TGCGCCAGCAGCCACCTCCCTGGAAGCTCCTACAATGAGCAGTTCTTC. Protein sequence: CASSHLPGSSYNEQFF.

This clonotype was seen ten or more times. CDR3 sequence (DNA): TGCAGTGCCCAGTCGACAGTGACCTACGAGCAGTACGTC. It codes for CSAQSTVTYEQYV. V usage is TRBV20-1 and J usage is TRBJ2-7, with D possibly being TRBD1 (5 bases). The V gene lost 6 bases and the J gene lost 2 bases, with 14 bases spanning the gap. CDR3 length equals 13 residues. Germline loops: CDR1 DFQATT, CDR2 SNEGSKA (reference sequence).

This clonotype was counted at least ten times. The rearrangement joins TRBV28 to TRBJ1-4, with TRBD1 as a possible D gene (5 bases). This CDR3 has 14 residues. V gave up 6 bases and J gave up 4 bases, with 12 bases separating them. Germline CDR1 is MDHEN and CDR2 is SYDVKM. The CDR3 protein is CASSPRDFNEKLFF. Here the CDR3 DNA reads TGTGCCAGCAGCCCGAGGGACTTTAATGAAAAACTGTTTTTT. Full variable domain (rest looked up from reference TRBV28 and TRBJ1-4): DVKVTQSSRYLVKRTGEKVFLECVQDMDHENMFWYRQDPGLGLRLIYFSYDVKMKEKGDIPEGYSVSREKKERFSLILESASTNQTSMYLCASSPRDFNEKLFFGSGTQLSVL.

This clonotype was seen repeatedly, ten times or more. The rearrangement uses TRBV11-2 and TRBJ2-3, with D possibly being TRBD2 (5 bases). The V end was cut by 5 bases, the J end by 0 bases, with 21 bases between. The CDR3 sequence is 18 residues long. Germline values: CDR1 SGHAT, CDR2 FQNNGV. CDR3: CASSLRRAEDYSTDTQYF. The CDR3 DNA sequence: TGTGCCAGCAGCCTTCGGCGGGCAGAAGACTATAGCACAGATACGCAGTATTTT.

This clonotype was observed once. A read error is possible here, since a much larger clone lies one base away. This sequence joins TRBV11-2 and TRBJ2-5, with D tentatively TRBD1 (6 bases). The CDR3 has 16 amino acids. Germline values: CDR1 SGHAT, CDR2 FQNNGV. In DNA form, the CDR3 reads TGTGCCAGCAGCTGGGGGCACGTCGGAGTAGGGGAGACCCGGTACTTC. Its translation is CASSWGHVGVGETRYF.

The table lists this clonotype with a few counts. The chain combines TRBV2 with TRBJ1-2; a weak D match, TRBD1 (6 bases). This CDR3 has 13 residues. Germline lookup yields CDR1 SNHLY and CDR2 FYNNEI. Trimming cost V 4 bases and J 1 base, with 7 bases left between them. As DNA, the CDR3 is TGTGCCAGCAGTGGGGGGCGTAACTATGGCTACACCTTC. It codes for CASSGGRNYGYTF.

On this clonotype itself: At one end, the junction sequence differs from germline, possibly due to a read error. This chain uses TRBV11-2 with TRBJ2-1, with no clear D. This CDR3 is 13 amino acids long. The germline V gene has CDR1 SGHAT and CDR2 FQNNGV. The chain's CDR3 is CGSSLNSYNEQFF. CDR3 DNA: TGTGGCAGCAGCTTAAACAGTTACAATGAGCAGTTCTTC.

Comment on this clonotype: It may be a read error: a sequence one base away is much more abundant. CDR3 DNA: TGTGCCAGCAGCGTTCGCGGGGGCCGGCCCCAGCATTTT. Protein: CASSVRGGRPQHF. This chain links TRBV7-2 with TRBJ1-5; perhaps TRBD1 as D (6 bases). Germline CDR1 is SGHTA and CDR2 is FQGNSA. The CDR3 is made up of 13 amino acids. The V end lost 5 bases, the J end lost 9 bases, and 14 bases lay between the germline ends.

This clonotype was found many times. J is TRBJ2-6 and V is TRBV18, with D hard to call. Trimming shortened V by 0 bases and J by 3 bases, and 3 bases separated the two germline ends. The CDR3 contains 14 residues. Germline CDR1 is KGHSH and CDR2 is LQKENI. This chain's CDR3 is CASSPPYGANVLTF. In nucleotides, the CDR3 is TGTGCCAGCTCACCACCGTATGGGGCCAACGTCCTGACTTTC.

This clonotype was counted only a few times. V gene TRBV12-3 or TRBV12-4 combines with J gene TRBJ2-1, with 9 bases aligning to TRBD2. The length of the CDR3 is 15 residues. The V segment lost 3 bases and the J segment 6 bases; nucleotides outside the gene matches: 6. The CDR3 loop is CASSFLAGVLNEQFF. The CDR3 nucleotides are TGTGCCAGCAGTTTCTTAGCGGGAGTACTCAATGAGCAGTTCTTC.

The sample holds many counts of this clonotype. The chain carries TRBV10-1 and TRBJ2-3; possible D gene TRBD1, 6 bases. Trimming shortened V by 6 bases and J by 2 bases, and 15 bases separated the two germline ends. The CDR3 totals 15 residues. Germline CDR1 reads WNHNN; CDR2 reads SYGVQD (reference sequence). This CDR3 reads CASSAQGPSTDTQYF. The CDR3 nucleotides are TGCGCCAGCAGCGCACAGGGACCGTCCACAGATACGCAGTATTTT.

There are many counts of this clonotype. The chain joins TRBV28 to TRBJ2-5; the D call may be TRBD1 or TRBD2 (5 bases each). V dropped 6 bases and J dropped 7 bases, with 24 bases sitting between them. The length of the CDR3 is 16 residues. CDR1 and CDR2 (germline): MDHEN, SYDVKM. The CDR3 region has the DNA TGTGCCAGCAGCCGTAAGAGGGGTATAGTGCTAGGGACCCAGTACTTC. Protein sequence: CASSRKRGIVLGTQYF.